The T cell receptor (beta chain) described here comes from a study of blood T cell repertoires in COVID-19. Study overall: PBMCs, B-cell-depleted T cells, or T cells provided the cDNA or gDNA that made up the material.

This clone occurred a few times. CDR3 length equals 15 residues. CDR1 and CDR2 from the germline V gene are SGDLS and YYNGEE. Trimming shortened V by 0 bases and J by 0 bases, and 9 bases separated the two germline ends. Cohort 3 recovery required two negative PCRs, clearance, or symptom resolution. The assay was immunoSEQ multiplex PCR, and TCRdb's table has in-frame clones only and misses some. The data hold about 330,000 clones, with roughly 87% observed a single time. This rearrangement joins TRBV9 to TRBJ1-1; D remains unclear. This sequence originates from a woman aged 25 to 39 who had recovered from COVID-19. The sequenced sample was PBMCs or T cells enriched from blood (not recorded which). CDR3 amino acids: CASSVANSLNTEAFF. CDR3 in DNA: TGTGCCAGCAGCGTAGCTAATTCGTTGAACACTGAAGCTTTCTTT.